This is a list of T cell receptor beta chains from one sample in a study of blood T cell repertoires in COVID-19. The method was immunoSEQ multiplex PCR; TCRdb's version includes in-frame clones alone and lacks a portion of them. Of about 250,000 clones listed, 70% to 90% are singletons. The sequenced sample consisted of PBMCs or T cells enriched from blood (not recorded which). The receptor set was obtained from a man aged 35 to 55 who had recovered from COVID-19. CDR3s include the opening cysteine and the closing phenylalanine or tryptophan. D genes are given only for firm matches. A row's size may be missing; if present it is once, few, many or a size class.

V gene: TRBV7-3; D gene: TRBD2; J gene: TRBJ2-1; clone size: -; CDR3 DNA: TGTGCCAGCAGCTTAAACGGGGGGGCCAGGAATGAGCAGTTCTTC; CDR3 protein: CASSLNGGARNEQFF
V gene: TRBV5-8; D gene: -; J gene: TRBJ1-6; clone size: -; CDR3 DNA: TGTGCCAGCACCCCCCAAAGTCACCTCTACTCCTATAATTCACCCCTCCACTTT; CDR3 protein: CASTPQSHLYSYNSPLHF
V gene: TRBV5-1; D gene: -; J gene: TRBJ1-1; clone size: -; CDR3 DNA: TGCGCCAGCAGCGTAAGCGGGGGGCGCGACACTGAAGCTTTCTTT; CDR3 protein: CASSVSGGRDTEAFF
V gene: TRBV12-3/TRBV12-4; D gene: -; J gene: TRBJ2-7; clone size: -; CDR3 DNA: TGTGCCAGCAGTCCCCCTAGCTCCTACGAGCAGTACTTC; CDR3 protein: CASSPPSSYEQYF
V gene: TRBV29-1; D gene: -; J gene: TRBJ1-4; clone size: -; CDR3 DNA: TGCAGCGTTGAAGGGGGTAGGGAGACTAATGAAAAACTGTTTTTT; CDR3 protein: CSVEGGRETNEKLFF
V gene: TRBV16; D gene: TRBD1; J gene: TRBJ1-1; clone size: -; CDR3 DNA: TGTGCCAGCAGCCCAACCCGAGAGGGGGCTCCTGAAGCTTTCTTT; CDR3 protein: CASSPTREGAPEAFF
V gene: TRBV19; D gene: TRBD1; J gene: TRBJ1-3; clone size: -; CDR3 DNA: TGTGCCAGTAGTTCCACAGGGGCACACTCTGGAAACACCATATATTTT; CDR3 protein: CASSSTGAHSGNTIYF
V gene: TRBV28; D gene: -; J gene: TRBJ1-1; clone size: -; CDR3 DNA: TGTGCCAGCAGTACCCAGGGATGGGTCACTGAAGCTTTCTTT; CDR3 protein: CASSTQGWVTEAFF
V gene: TRBV3-1/TRBV3-2; D gene: -; J gene: TRBJ2-7; clone size: -; CDR3 DNA: TGTGCCAGCAGCCAAGAATGGCAGGCCGGGGGTTTGTACTTC; CDR3 protein: CASSQEWQAGGLYF
V gene: TRBV2; D gene: -; J gene: TRBJ2-3; clone size: -; CDR3 DNA: TGTGCCATGGGAGGGGGAGTCACAGATACGCAGTATTTT; CDR3 protein: CAMGGGVTDTQYF
V gene: TRBV5-1; D gene: -; J gene: TRBJ2-1; clone size: -; CDR3 DNA: TGCGCCAGCAGCTCCGGGAATAACAATGAGCAGTTCTTC; CDR3 protein: CASSSGNNNEQFF
V gene: TRBV4-3; D gene: TRBD1; J gene: TRBJ2-7; clone size: -; CDR3 DNA: TGCGCCAGCAGCCAAGAATTAGTCGGGAGACAGGGGGAATTTAGCTCCTACGAGCAGTACTTC; CDR3 protein: CASSQELVGRQGEFSSYEQYF
V gene: TRBV23-1; D gene: TRBD1; J gene: TRBJ2-1; clone size: -; CDR3 DNA: TGCGCCAGCAGTCAATCGAAGGGGGCACACCGCAATGAGCAGTTCTTC; CDR3 protein: CASSQSKGAHRNEQFF
V gene: TRBV5-1; D gene: TRBD2; J gene: TRBJ2-7; clone size: -; CDR3 DNA: TGCGCCAGCAGCTTGGAGCGGGAATGGGCCGACGAGCAGTACTTC; CDR3 protein: CASSLEREWADEQYF
V gene: TRBV11-2; D gene: -; J gene: TRBJ1-5; clone size: -; CDR3 DNA: TGTGCCAGCAGCCCGACAGCTCCAAATCAGCCCCAGCATTTT; CDR3 protein: CASSPTAPNQPQHF
V gene: TRBV7-8; D gene: -; J gene: TRBJ1-2; clone size: -; CDR3 DNA: TGTGCCAGCAGCTTAGATCAGAACTATGGCTACACCTTC; CDR3 protein: CASSLDQNYGYTF
V gene: TRBV6-5; D gene: -; J gene: TRBJ2-1; clone size: once; CDR3 DNA: TGTGCCAGCAGTAAGGGAGAGGTTGGGAATGAGCAGTTCTTC; CDR3 protein: CASSKGEVGNEQFF
V gene: TRBV3-1/TRBV3-2; D gene: -; J gene: TRBJ1-6; clone size: -; CDR3 DNA: TGTGCCAGCAGCCAAGATAGTTCACCCCTCCACTTT; CDR3 protein: CASSQDSSPLHF
V gene: TRBV18; D gene: TRBD1; J gene: TRBJ1-2; clone size: once; CDR3 DNA: TGTGCCAGCTCACCAGTGGCCAGGACAGGGCATAATAACTATGGCTACACCTTC; CDR3 protein: CASSPVARTGHNNYGYTF
V gene: TRBV2; D gene: TRBD2; J gene: TRBJ2-5; clone size: -; CDR3 DNA: TGTGCCAGCAAAGCGGGAGGGCCCGGGGAGACCCAGTACTTC; CDR3 protein: CASKAGGPGETQYF
V gene: TRBV29-1; D gene: -; J gene: TRBJ2-2; clone size: -; CDR3 DNA: TGCAGCGTGAGGGGGTCCTACACCGGGGAGCTGTTTTTT; CDR3 protein: CSVRGSYTGELFF
V gene: TRBV2; D gene: TRBD1; J gene: TRBJ2-2; clone size: -; CDR3 DNA: TGTGCCAGCAGTGAAATGAGACAGGGGAGCGGCGGGGAGCTGTTTTTT; CDR3 protein: CASSEMRQGSGGELFF
V gene: TRBV9; D gene: TRBD1; J gene: TRBJ1-2; clone size: -; CDR3 DNA: TGTGCCAGCAGCGGGGTTGGGACAGCCAACTATGGCTACACCTTC; CDR3 protein: CASSGVGTANYGYTF
V gene: TRBV29-1; D gene: TRBD1; J gene: TRBJ2-1; clone size: -; CDR3 DNA: TGCAGCGTGTTCTCGACAGGGGAGAATGAGCAGTTCTTC; CDR3 protein: CSVFSTGENEQFF
V gene: TRBV2; D gene: TRBD1; J gene: TRBJ1-3; clone size: -; CDR3 DNA: TGTGCCAGCAGCGGACAGGGGAGGATGAACACCATATATTTT; CDR3 protein: CASSGQGRMNTIYF
V gene: TRBV11-1; D gene: TRBD2; J gene: TRBJ2-7; clone size: few; CDR3 DNA: TGTGCCAGCAGCTTACTAGCGGGGACGAACGAGCAGTACTTC; CDR3 protein: CASSLLAGTNEQYF
V gene: TRBV7-2; D gene: -; J gene: TRBJ2-7; clone size: -; CDR3 DNA: TGTGCCAGCAGCTTAGGGGGCCATGCAACCCGGGACGAGCAGTACTTC; CDR3 protein: CASSLGGHATRDEQYF
V gene: TRBV19; D gene: TRBD1; J gene: TRBJ2-7; clone size: -; CDR3 DNA: TGTGCCAGTAGCCCCGGGACAGGGGTCGAGCAGTACTTC; CDR3 protein: CASSPGTGVEQYF
V gene: TRBV11-3; D gene: -; J gene: TRBJ2-1; clone size: -; CDR3 DNA: TGTGCCAGCAGCTTAGTTTTGAGCTCCTACAATGAGCAGTTCTTC; CDR3 protein: CASSLVLSSYNEQFF
V gene: TRBV29-1; D gene: -; J gene: TRBJ1-1; clone size: -; CDR3 DNA: TGCAGCGTTGAAGTTATCGGGTCCCAGGGCACTGAAGCTTTCTTT; CDR3 protein: CSVEVIGSQGTEAFF
V gene: TRBV18; D gene: -; J gene: TRBJ2-7; clone size: once; CDR3 DNA: TGTGCCAGCTCACCGAGACAGCTCTCCTACGAGCAGTACTTC; CDR3 protein: CASSPRQLSYEQYF
V gene: TRBV6-1; D gene: TRBD2; J gene: TRBJ2-7; clone size: -; CDR3 DNA: TGTGCCAGCAGTGAAGATCAGCGGGGGAGATACGAGCAGTACTTC; CDR3 protein: CASSEDQRGRYEQYF
V gene: TRBV28; D gene: TRBD2; J gene: TRBJ2-3; clone size: -; CDR3 DNA: TGTGCCAGCAGTTTATCCCCACAACTAGCGGGAACAGATACGCAGTATTTT; CDR3 protein: CASSLSPQLAGTDTQYF
V gene: TRBV4-1; D gene: -; J gene: TRBJ2-7; clone size: -; CDR3 DNA: TGCGCCAGCAGCCCTGGCGCGGAGCGGTGGACCTTCTCCTACGAGCAGTACTTC; CDR3 protein: CASSPGAERWTFSYEQYF
V gene: TRBV19; D gene: TRBD2; J gene: TRBJ2-2; clone size: once; CDR3 DNA: TGTGCCAGTAGACAGGGCGGGGGGTGGACCGGGGAGCTGTTTTTT; CDR3 protein: CASRQGGGWTGELFF
V gene: TRBV5-1; D gene: -; J gene: TRBJ2-7; clone size: -; CDR3 DNA: TGCGCCAGCAGCTTGAGGACTGGCTCCTACGAGCAGTACTTC; CDR3 protein: CASSLRTGSYEQYF
V gene: TRBV5-3; D gene: TRBD2; J gene: TRBJ2-3; clone size: -; CDR3 DNA: TGTGCCAGAAGCTTGGCAGCGGGGGGGCCCGTGGATAAAGTAAGCACAGATACGCAGTATTTT; CDR3 protein: CARSLAAGGPVDKVSTDTQYF
V gene: TRBV6-5; D gene: TRBD1; J gene: TRBJ1-1; clone size: few; CDR3 DNA: TGTGCCAGCAGGGACAGGGGGCGCCGGGACACTGAAGCTTTCTTT; CDR3 protein: CASRDRGRRDTEAFF
V gene: TRBV5-4; D gene: TRBD1; J gene: TRBJ2-3; clone size: -; CDR3 DNA: TGTGCCAGCAGCGTACCCGGGACAGGGCCAGATACGCAGTATTTT; CDR3 protein: CASSVPGTGPDTQYF
V gene: TRBV12-3/TRBV12-4; D gene: -; J gene: TRBJ1-2; clone size: -; CDR3 DNA: TGTGCCAGCAGTTATACGATGGCCGGGGGCTACACCTTC; CDR3 protein: CASSYTMAGGYTF
V gene: TRBV7-2; D gene: -; J gene: TRBJ2-2; clone size: few; CDR3 DNA: TGTGCCAGCAGCTTAGTTGGCGGGGACTACACCGGGGAGCTGTTTTTT; CDR3 protein: CASSLVGGDYTGELFF
V gene: TRBV6-5; D gene: TRBD1; J gene: TRBJ1-2; clone size: -; CDR3 DNA: TGTGCCAGCACTAAGGACAGGTCAGATGGCTACACCTTC; CDR3 protein: CASTKDRSDGYTF
V gene: TRBV19; D gene: TRBD1; J gene: TRBJ1-1; clone size: -; CDR3 DNA: TGTGCCAGTAGGGATACAGGGGGCGTGGGCACTGAAGCTTTCTTT; CDR3 protein: CASRDTGGVGTEAFF